The rows below give T cell receptor beta chains drawn from one sample of a study of blood T cells in healthy people across ages. TCRdb used MiXCR to reprocess the 5' RACE reads, holding one entry per CDR3 protein. The sample gives around 780,000 distinct CDR3 sequences, under 30% of which show up once; roughly 3.1% is in the top ten. The sample was also linked to a second study, of T cells of mothers and their children.

Material: blood. These receptors were taken from a boy aged 5-17 years in good health. Both conserved end residues are part of each CDR3. A D gene is named only where the DNA matches it firmly. A clone size is listed for some rows: how often the clone was seen (once, few, many), or a class if it is expanded.

len,d_gene,j_gene,abundance,v_gene,CDR3nt,CDR3aa
18,TRBD2,TRBJ2-7,-,TRBV7-8,TGTGCCAGCAGCTCGAACCCGGGACTAGCGGGGGGGCTCTACGAGCAGTACTTC,CASSSNPGLAGGLYEQYF
19,TRBD2,TRBJ2-7,-,TRBV27,TGTGCCAGCAGTTTATCCCCGGGACTAGCGGGGCTGATCACCTACGAGCAGTACTTC,CASSLSPGLAGLITYEQYF
14,-,TRBJ1-2,few,TRBV20-1,TGCAGTGCTAGCGGAGGGGGTGATAACTATGGCTACACCTTC,CSASGGGDNYGYTF
14,-,TRBJ1-4,few,TRBV6-6,TGTGCCAGCCGCACGGCCCCGGAGACCGAAAAACTGTTTTTT,CASRTAPETEKLFF
16,-,TRBJ2-5,-,TRBV7-9,TGTGCCATCAGTAAGAGGGGGGGGCCGTACCAAGAGACCCAGTACTTC,CAISKRGGPYQETQYF
16,-,TRBJ1-6,-,TRBV4-2,TGTGCCAGCAGCCAACAGTTGGACGGCGGAAATTCACCCCTCCACTTT,CASSQQLDGGNSPLHF
12,-,TRBJ2-2,once,TRBV6-1,TGTGCCAGCAGGGTTTACACCGGGGAGCTGTTTTTT,CASRVYTGELFF
15,-,TRBJ1-4,-,TRBV21-1,TGTGCCAGCAGCAAAGTTTGGACGGTCAATGAAAAACTGTTTTTT,CASSKVWTVNEKLFF
11,-,TRBJ2-5,-,TRBV7-8,TGTGCCGCAAAGGGAGGAGAGACCCAGTACTTC,CAAKGGETQYF
12,-,TRBJ2-5,-,TRBV13,TGTGCCAGCAGCTTAGAACGGGGTGTCCAGTACTTC,CASSLERGVQYF
16,TRBD2,TRBJ2-1,-,TRBV3-1,TGTGCCAGCAGCTCCCCCGGGACTAGCTACTACAATGAGCAGTTCTTC,CASSSPGTSYYNEQFF
14,-,TRBJ2-3,few,TRBV24-1,TGTGCCACCAGTGATTCCCGTTATACAGATACGCAGTATTTT,CATSDSRYTDTQYF
15,TRBD2,TRBJ2-6,-,TRBV6-5,TGTGCCAGTGGTAGGGGAGGGGCTGGGGCCAACGTCCTGACTTTC,CASGRGGAGANVLTF
14,-,TRBJ2-7,-,TRBV20-1,TGCAGTGCTAGGCCTTGGGGTTCCTCCTACGAGCAGTACTTC,CSARPWGSSYEQYF
13,TRBD2,TRBJ2-3,few,TRBV5-1,TGCGCCAGCAGCACTAGCGCGGCAGATACGCAGTATTTT,CASSTSAADTQYF
15,TRBD2,TRBJ2-1,few,TRBV19,TGTGCCAGTAGTAGCGGGACTACCCCCTACAATGAGCAGTTCTTC,CASSSGTTPYNEQFF
13,TRBD1,TRBJ2-2,few,TRBV11-2,TGTGCCAGCAAAGGGGGCCCCACCGGGGAGCTGTTTTTT,CASKGGPTGELFF
14,-,TRBJ1-2,-,TRBV6-5,TGTGCCAGCAGTCAGACAGGTTCTAACTATGGCTACACCTTC,CASSQTGSNYGYTF
15,-,TRBJ2-1,-,TRBV11-2,TGTGCCAGCAGCCTTGGCCCCTTTACGCCGGGTGAGCAGTTCTTC,CASSLGPFTPGEQFF
11,-,TRBJ2-5,-,TRBV9,TGTGCCAGCGGGCCGAAACGGACCCAGTACTTC,CASGPKRTQYF
15,-,TRBJ2-5,few,TRBV20-1,TGCAGTGCTAGACCAGGTACCCAGTACCAAGAGACCCAGTACTTC,CSARPGTQYQETQYF
14,-,TRBJ1-5,few,TRBV19,TGTGCCAGTAGTACCGAAGCGGCGGTCCAGCCCCAGCATTTT,CASSTEAAVQPQHF
17,TRBD1,TRBJ2-1,-,TRBV9,TGTGCCAGCAGCGTAATGCCAGGGGGCCGCTCCAACAATGAGCAGTTCTTC,CASSVMPGGRSNNEQFF
14,-,TRBJ1-4,few,TRBV18,TGTGCCAGCTCACCCCAAGTGTCTAATGAAAAACTGTTTTTT,CASSPQVSNEKLFF
15,-,TRBJ1-6,few,TRBV7-3,TGTGCCAGCAGCTCCCATCCGACAGCTAATTCACCCCTCCACTTT,CASSSHPTANSPLHF
13,TRBD1,TRBJ2-5,few,TRBV29-1,TGCAGCGTTGCGCGGACAGGATCAGAGACCCAGTACTTC,CSVARTGSETQYF
14,-,TRBJ2-3,-,TRBV11-2,TGTGCCAGCAGCTTAAATCCGGGGGCGAATACGCAGTATTTT,CASSLNPGANTQYF
15,-,TRBJ1-4,-,TRBV6-5,TGTGCCAGCAGTTACGGTAGCGGTTCGCGGGAAAAACTGTTTTTT,CASSYGSGSREKLFF
15,-,TRBJ1-3,few,TRBV7-2,TGTGCCAGCAGCGACAGCCCAAGAGGCGGAAACACCATATATTTT,CASSDSPRGGNTIYF
18,-,TRBJ2-4,-,TRBV5-1,TGCGCCAGCAGCTTGGTAGGACAGTCGGAACTAGCCAAAAACATTCAGTACTTC,CASSLVGQSELAKNIQYF
16,TRBD1,TRBJ2-3,few,TRBV28,TGTGCCAGCAGTCTTACTTGGACAGGGATCACAGATACGCAGTATTTT,CASSLTWTGITDTQYF
16,-,TRBJ2-3,few,TRBV5-1,TGCGCCAGCAGCTTGGGCCCACGGGGTTTTTTAGATACGCAGTATTTT,CASSLGPRGFLDTQYF
17,TRBD2,TRBJ2-7,-,TRBV4-2,TGTGCCAGCAGCCAAGGGAAAAGACTAGCGGCGTTGAGGGTGCAGTACTTC,CASSQGKRLAALRVQYF
12,-,TRBJ1-1,-,TRBV29-1,TGCAGCGTTGTAGGGGACCGGTTTGGGGCTTTCTTT,CSVVGDRFGAFF
15,TRBD1,TRBJ1-2,few,TRBV5-1,TGCGCCAGCAGCACCGGGGGGACAGATGGCTATGGCTACACCTTC,CASSTGGTDGYGYTF
13,-,TRBJ1-1,few,TRBV11-2,TGTGCCAGCAGCTTAGATCAACACACTGAAGCTTTCTTT,CASSLDQHTEAFF